This section outlines one T cell receptor beta chain sequence together with its context. The antigen is unknown. The source of the sample is a study of blood T cells in healthy people across ages. Alongside a J-beta primer mix, a sample-barcoded 5' primer served in a second PCR lasting roughly 6 to 11 cycles. Every cDNA was tagged by a template-switch adaptor with 12 random nucleotides. TCRdb passed the 5' RACE reads through MiXCR, listing each CDR3 protein once. This table holds some 1.8 million distinct CDR3 sequences, roughly two fifths found once. Broader study findings: Per million T cells, the diversity of TCR beta decreased roughly linearly as age advanced.

Each sample used at least 6 million PBMCs. The sequenced material came from blood. The clonotype was recovered from a human donor in good health.

The CDR3 bases are TGTGCCAGCAGCCAGGGACTCCGATTCTACGAGCAGTACTTC. Translation gives CASSQGLRFYEQYF. J is TRBJ2-7 and V is TRBV7-9; TRBD2 is a possible D gene (6 bases). This CDR3 is 14 amino acids long. V lost 5 bases and J 3 bases, leaving 14 bases between the germline ends. From germline, CDR1 is SEHNR and CDR2 FQNEAQ (reference sequence).